This TCR beta chain was documented in a study of T cell repertoires in cytomegalovirus infection. The overall study: Alongside well-studied HLA-B-restricted CMV epitopes, recently identified HLA-C-restricted CMV epitopes were also used.

Germline V gene lookup returns CDR1 SGHDN and CDR2 FVKESK. The CDR3 covers 14 residues. With 9 bases removed from V and 2 bases from J, the gap between germline ends came to 14 bases. This clonotype was found a few times. The antigen is not known. TCRdb reprocessed the reads with MiXCR, giving one entry per CDR3 protein. The top ten clones hold about 89% of a sample with 20,000 to 30,000 distinct CDR3 sequences, 20% to 25% of them seen once. This TCR was recovered from a human donor in good health (CMV status not recorded). Some clones in this sample may be carry-over from other donors' samples. The J gene is TRBJ2-1, the V gene TRBV14; weak D call: TRBD2 (7 bases). The starting material was CD8+ T cells from cultured PBMCs, obtained from culture after CMV antigen stimulation. This chain's CDR3 is CASKPGGPYNEQFF. CDR3 nucleotides: TGTGCCAGTAAACCGGGGGGCCCCTACAATGAGCAGTTCTTC.